This T cell receptor (beta chain) was recorded in a study of CD8+ T cells in alopecia areata. Following extraction, RNA underwent reverse transcription to cDNA, which served as the sequencing template. Libraries were prepared by immunoSEQ multiplex PCR; TCRdb keeps only in-frame clonotypes and omits some of them. This table holds almost 5,500 clones, 71% found once. This clone was seen just once. The treatment here: oral pan-JAK inhibitor, 5-10 mg twice daily. Peripheral blood, together with lesional scalp punch biopsies, was collected from alopecia areata patients. With 6 bases removed from V and 5 bases from J, the gap between germline ends came to 13 bases. This CDR3 comprises 12 residues. Germline V CDR1 and CDR2: SQVTM, ANQGSEA.

This TCR came from a human donor with alopecia areata. V and J are TRBV29-1 and TRBJ2-5, with D hard to call. The sequences come from skin, collected at week 24, from a patient treated with tofacitinib. The chain's CDR3 is CSVGSPRETQYF. In DNA, the CDR3 is TGCAGCGTGGGATCCCCTCGGGAGACCCAGTACTTC. Full variable domain (outside the CDR3, taken from reference TRBV29-1 and TRBJ2-5): SAVISQKPSRDICQRGTSLTIQCQVDSQVTMMFWYRQQPGQSLTLIATANQGSEATYESGFVIDKFPISRPNLTFSTLTVSNMSPEDSSIYLCSVGSPRETQYFGPGTRLLVL.